This T cell receptor beta chain was recorded in a study of cytomegalovirus exposure and HLA in healthy donors. The wider study: In an early release, HLA-typed donors contributed tens of millions of unique TCR sequences.

This CDR3 is built from 13 residues. With 60 Vbeta and 13 Jbeta primers, the PCR was carried out. Sequencing was performed with immunoSEQ multiplex PCR; in TCRdb, only in-frame clones are kept and a portion is missing. The table records tens of thousands of clones, 60% to 80% of them present only once. As for this clone: The antigen is unknown.

Whole-study findings and limits: As immune exposure information, only CMV serostatus was available. The number of N-insertions in an Asian-associated ancestry cluster was reportedly below the 666-donor mean in a later analysis. The study flagged some 170 TCR beta chains as cytomegalovirus-associated.

J is TRBJ1-1 and V is TRBV21-1; the D segment call TRBD1 is taken from the table without a DNA check. TRBV21-1 is termed a pseudogene. The clonotype originates from a female donor in good health and CMV-seronegative. The sequenced sample consisted of PBMCs. CDR3 coding DNA: TGTGCCAGCAGCTCCCGACAGCACACTGAAGCTTTCTTT. Translation gives CASSSRQHTEAFF.